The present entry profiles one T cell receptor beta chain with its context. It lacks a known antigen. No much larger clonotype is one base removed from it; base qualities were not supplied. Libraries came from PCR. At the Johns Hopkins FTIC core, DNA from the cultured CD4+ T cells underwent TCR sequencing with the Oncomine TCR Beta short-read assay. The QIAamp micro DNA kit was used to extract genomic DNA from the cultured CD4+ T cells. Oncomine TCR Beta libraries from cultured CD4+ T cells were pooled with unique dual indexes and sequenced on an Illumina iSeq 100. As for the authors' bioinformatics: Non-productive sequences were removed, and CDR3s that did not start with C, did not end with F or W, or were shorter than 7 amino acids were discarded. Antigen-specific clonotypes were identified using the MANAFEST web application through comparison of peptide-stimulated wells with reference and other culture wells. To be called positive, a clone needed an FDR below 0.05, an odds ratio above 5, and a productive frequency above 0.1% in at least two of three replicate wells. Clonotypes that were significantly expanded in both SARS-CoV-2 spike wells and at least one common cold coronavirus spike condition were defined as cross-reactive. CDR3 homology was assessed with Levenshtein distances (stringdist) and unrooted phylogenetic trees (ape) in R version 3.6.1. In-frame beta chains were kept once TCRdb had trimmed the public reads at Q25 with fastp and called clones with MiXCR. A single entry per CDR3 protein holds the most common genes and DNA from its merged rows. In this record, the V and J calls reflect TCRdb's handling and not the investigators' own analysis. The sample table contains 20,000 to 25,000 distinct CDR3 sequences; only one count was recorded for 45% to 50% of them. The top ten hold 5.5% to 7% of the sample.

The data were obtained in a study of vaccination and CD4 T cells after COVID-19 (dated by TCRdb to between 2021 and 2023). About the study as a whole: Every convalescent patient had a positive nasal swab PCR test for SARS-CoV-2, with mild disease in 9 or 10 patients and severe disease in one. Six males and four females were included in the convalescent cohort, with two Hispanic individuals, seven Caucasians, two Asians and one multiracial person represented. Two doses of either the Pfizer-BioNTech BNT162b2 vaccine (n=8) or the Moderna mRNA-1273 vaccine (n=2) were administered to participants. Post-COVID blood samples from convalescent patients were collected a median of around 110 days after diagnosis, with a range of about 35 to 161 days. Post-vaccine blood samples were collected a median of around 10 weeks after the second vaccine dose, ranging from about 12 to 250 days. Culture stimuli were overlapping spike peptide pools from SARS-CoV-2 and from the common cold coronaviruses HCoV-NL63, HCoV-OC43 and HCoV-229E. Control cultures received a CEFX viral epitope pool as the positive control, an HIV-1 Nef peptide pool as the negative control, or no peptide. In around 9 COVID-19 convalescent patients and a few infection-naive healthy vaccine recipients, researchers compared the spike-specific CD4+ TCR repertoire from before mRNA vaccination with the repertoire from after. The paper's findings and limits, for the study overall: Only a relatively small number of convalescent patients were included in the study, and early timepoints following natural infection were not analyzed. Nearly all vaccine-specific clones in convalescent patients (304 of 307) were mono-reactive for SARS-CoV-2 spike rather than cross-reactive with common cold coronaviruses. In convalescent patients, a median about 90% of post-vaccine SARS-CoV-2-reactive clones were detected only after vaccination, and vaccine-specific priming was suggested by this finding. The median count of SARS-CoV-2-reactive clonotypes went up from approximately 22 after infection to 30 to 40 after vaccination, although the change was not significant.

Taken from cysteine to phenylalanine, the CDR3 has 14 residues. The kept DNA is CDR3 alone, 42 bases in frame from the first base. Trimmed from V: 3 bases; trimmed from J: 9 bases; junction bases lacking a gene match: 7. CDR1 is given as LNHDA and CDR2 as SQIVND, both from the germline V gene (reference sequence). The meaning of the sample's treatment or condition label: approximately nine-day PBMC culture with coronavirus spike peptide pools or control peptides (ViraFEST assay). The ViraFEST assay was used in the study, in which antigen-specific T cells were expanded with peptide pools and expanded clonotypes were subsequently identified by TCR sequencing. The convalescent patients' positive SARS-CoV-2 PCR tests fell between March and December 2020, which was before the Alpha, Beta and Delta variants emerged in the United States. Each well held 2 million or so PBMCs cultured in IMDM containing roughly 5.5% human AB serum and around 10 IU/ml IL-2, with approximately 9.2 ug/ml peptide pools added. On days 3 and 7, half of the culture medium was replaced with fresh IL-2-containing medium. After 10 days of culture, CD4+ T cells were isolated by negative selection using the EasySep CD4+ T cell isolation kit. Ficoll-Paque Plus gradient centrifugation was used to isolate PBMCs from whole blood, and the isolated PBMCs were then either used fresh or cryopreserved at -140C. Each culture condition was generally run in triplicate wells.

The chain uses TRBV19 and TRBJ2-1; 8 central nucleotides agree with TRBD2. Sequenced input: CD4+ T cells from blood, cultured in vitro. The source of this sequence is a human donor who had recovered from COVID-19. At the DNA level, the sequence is TGTGCCAGTAGTATTAGACTAGCGATACCTGAGCAGTTCTTC. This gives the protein CASSIRLAIPEQFF.